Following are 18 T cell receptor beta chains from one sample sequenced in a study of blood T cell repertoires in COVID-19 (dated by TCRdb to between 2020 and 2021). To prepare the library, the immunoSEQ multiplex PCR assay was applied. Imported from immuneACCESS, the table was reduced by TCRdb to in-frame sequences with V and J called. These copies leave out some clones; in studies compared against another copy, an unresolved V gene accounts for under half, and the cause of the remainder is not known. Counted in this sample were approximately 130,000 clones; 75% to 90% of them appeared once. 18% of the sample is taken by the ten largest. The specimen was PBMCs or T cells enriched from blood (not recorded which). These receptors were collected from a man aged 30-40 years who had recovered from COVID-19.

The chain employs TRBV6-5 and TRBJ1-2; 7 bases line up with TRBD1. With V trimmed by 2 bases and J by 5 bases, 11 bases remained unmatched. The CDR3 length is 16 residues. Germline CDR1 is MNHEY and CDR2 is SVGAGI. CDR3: CASSYIEGALLYGYTF. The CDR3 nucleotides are TGTGCCAGCAGTTACATAGAGGGGGCGCTTTTATATGGCTACACCTTC.

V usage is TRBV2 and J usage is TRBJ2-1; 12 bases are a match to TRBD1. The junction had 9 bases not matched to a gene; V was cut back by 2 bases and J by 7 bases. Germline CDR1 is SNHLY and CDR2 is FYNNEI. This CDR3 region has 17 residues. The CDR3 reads CASSEFEGDRGRNEQFF. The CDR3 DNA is TGTGCCAGCAGTGAATTTGAGGGGGACAGGGGGCGAAATGAGCAGTTCTTC.

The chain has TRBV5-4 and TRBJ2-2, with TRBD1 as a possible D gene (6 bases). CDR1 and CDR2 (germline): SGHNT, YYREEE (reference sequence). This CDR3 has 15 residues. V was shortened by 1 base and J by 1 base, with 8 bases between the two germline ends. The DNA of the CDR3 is TGTGCCAGCAGCTTGCGGGACAAGAACACCGGGGAGCTGTTTTTT. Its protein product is CASSLRDKNTGELFF.

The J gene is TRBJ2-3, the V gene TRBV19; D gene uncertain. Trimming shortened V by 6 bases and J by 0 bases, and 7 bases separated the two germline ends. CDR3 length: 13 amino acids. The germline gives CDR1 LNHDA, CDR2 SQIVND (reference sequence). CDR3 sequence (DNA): TGTGCCAGTAGCGTAACTAGCACAGATACGCAGTATTTT. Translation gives CASSVTSTDTQYF.

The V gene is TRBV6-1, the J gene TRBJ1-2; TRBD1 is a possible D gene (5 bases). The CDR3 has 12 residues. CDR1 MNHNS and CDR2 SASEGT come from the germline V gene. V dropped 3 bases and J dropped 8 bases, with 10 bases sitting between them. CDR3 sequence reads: CASSDSGWGYTF. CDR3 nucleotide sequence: TGTGCCAGCAGTGATTCAGGGTGGGGCTACACCTTC.

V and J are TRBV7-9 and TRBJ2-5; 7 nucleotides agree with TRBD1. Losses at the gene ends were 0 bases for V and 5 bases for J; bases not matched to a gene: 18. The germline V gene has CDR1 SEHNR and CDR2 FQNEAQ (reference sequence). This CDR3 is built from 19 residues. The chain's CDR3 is CASSLAPSTDRVEGETQYF. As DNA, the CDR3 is TGTGCCAGCAGCTTAGCGCCCTCCACTGACAGGGTTGAAGGGGAGACCCAGTACTTC.

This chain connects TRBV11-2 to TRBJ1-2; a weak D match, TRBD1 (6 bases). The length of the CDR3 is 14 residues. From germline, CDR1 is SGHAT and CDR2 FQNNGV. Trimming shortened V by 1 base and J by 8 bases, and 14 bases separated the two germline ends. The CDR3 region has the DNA TGTGCCAGCAGCTTAGTCGCGGGGGGGCTCGGCTACACCTTC. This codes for CASSLVAGGLGYTF. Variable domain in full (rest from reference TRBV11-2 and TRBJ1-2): EAGVAQSPRYKIIEKRQSVAFWCNPISGHATLYWYQQILGQGPKLLIQFQNNGVVDDSQLPKDRFSAERLKGVDSTLKIQPAKLEDSAVYLCASSLVAGGLGYTFGSGTRLTVV.

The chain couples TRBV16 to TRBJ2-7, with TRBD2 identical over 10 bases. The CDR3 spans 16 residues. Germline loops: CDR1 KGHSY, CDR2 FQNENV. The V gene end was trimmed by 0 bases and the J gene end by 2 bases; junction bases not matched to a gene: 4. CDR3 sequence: CASSQSGTSETYEQYF. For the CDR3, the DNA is TGTGCCAGCAGCCAATCGGGGACTAGCGAAACCTACGAGCAGTACTTC. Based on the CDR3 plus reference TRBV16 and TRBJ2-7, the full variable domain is GEEVAQTPKHLVRGEGQKAKLYCAPIKGHSYVFWYQQVLKNEFKFLISFQNENVFDETGMPKERFSAKCLPNSPCSLEIQATKLEDSAVYFCASSQSGTSETYEQYFGPGTRLTVT.

The CDR3 nucleotides read TGTGCCAGCAGCGGCTGGACTAGCGGGGGGGCCGTTGAGCAGTTCTTC. Its protein product is CASSGWTSGGAVEQFF. The chain employs TRBV9 and TRBJ2-1, with 15 nucleotides matching TRBD2. This CDR3 region has 16 residues. The V gene's germline CDR1 is SGDLS and CDR2 YYNGEE. Trimming removed 3 bases from V and 9 bases from J; junction bases left unmatched: 7.

CDR3 coding DNA: TGTGCCAGCTCACCAAAGCTTCGGGGGGGCAATCAGCCCCAGCATTTT. Its protein product is CASSPKLRGGNQPQHF. The chain couples TRBV18 to TRBJ1-5, with a tentative D call TRBD1 (5 bases). CDR1 KGHSH and CDR2 LQKENI come from the germline V gene. The CDR3 loop spans 16 amino acids. The ends were cut back, 2 bases at V and 2 bases at J, with 13 bases in the middle.

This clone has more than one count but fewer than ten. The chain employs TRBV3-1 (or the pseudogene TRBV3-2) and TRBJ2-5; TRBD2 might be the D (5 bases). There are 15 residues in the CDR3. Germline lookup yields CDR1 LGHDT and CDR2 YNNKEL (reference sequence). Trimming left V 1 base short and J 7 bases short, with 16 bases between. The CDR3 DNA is TGTGCCAGCAGCCAAGGACGAGGCCCGGAGGTGACCCAGTACTTC. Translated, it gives CASSQGRGPEVTQYF.

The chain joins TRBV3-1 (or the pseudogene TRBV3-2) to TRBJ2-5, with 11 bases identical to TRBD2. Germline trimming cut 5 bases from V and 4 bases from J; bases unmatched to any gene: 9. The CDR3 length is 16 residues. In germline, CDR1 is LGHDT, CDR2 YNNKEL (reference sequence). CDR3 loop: CASSRDLGLAGETQYF. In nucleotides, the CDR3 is TGTGCCAGCAGCAGGGACCTCGGACTAGCGGGAGAGACCCAGTACTTC.

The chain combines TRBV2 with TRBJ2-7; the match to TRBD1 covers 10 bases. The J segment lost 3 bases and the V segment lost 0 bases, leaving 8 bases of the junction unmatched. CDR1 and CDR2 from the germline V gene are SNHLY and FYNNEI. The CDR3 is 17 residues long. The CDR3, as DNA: TGTGCCAGCAGTGAAGCACCGGACAGGGGGGATTTCTACGAGCAGTACTTC. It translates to CASSEAPDRGDFYEQYF.

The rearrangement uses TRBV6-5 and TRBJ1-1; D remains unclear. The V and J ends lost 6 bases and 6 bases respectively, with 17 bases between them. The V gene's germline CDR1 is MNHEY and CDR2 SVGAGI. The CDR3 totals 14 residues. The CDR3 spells CASRTRGTGSEAFF. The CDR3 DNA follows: TGTGCCAGCAGGACTCGGGGAACGGGCTCTGAAGCTTTCTTT.

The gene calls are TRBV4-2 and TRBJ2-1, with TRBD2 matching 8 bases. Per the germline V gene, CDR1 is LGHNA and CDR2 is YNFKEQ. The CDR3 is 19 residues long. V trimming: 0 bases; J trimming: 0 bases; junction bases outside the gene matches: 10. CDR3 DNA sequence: TGTGCCAGCAGCCAAGATCCTAATACCGGGACTAGCTCCTACAATGAGCAGTTCTTC. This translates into CASSQDPNTGTSSYNEQFF.

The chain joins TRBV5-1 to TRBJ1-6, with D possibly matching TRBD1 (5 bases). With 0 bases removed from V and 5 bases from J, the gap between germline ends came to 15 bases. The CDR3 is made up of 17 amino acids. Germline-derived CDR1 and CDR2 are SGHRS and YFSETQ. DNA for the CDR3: TGCGCCAGCAGCTTGGAGGGAGGGGACCGTCATAATTCACCCCTCCACTTT. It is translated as CASSLEGGDRHNSPLHF.

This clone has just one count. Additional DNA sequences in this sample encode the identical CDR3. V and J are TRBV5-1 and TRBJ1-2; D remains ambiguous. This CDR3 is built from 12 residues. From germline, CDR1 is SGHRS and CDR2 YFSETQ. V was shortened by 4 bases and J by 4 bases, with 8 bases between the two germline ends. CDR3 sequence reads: CASSPDTYGYTF. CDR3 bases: TGCGCCAGCAGCCCAGACACCTATGGCTACACCTTC.

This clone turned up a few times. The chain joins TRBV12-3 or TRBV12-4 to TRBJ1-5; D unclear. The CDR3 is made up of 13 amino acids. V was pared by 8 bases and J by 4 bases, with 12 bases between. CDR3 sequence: CASCRVRNQPQHF. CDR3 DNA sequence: TGTGCCAGCTGCCGAGTGCGAAATCAGCCCCAGCATTTT.